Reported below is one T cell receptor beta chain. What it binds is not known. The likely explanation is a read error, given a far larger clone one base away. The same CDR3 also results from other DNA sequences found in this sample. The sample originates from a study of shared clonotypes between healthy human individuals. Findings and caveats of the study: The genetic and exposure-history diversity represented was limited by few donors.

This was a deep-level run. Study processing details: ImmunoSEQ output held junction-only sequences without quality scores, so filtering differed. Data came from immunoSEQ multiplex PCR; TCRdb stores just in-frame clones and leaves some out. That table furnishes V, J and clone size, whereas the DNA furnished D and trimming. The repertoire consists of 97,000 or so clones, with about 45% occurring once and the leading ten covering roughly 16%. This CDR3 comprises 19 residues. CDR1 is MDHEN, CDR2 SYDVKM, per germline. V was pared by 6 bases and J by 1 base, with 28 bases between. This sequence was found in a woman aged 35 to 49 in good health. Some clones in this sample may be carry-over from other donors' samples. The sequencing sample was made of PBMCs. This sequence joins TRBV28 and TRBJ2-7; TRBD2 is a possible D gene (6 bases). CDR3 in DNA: TGTGCCAGCAGCTTAGCGGTGAGAACAGGAGGACTGGGGTCCTACGAGCAGTACTTC. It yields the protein CASSLAVRTGGLGSYEQYF.